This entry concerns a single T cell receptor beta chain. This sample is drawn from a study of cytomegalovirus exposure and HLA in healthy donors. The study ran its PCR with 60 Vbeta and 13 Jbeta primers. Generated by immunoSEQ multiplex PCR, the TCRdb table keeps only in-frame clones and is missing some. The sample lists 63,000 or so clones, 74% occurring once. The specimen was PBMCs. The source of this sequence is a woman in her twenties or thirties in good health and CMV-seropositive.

The CDR3 DNA follows: TGTGCCAGCAGACTCGACAGGTCTACGCAGTATTTT. Protein product: CASRLDRSTQYF. The chain combines TRBV5-4 with TRBJ2-3; perhaps TRBD1 as D (6 bases). This CDR3 is built from 12 residues. Germline CDR1 SGHNT, CDR2 YYREEE (reference sequence). Deletions cut 5 bases from V and 8 bases from J, with 12 bases between.